What follows are 10 T cell receptor beta chains derived from one specimen sequenced in a study of cytomegalovirus exposure and HLA in healthy donors (dated by TCRdb to 2017 to 2019). Library method: the immunoSEQ multiplex PCR assay. For the multiplex PCR, a mixture combining 60 forward primers for TCR Vbeta segments and 13 reverse primers for TCR Jbeta segments was used. TCRdb re-hosts the immuneACCESS table, in-frame sequences only. Its copies lack some clones; in the studies checked, an unresolved V gene accounts for under half of them, and the cause for the rest is not known. In all, the sample holds about 120,000 clones, and 75% to 85% of those were seen once. Of the sample, more than 1.5% falls within the top ten clones. Material for sequencing was PBMCs. The receptor source for this set is a middle-aged man in good health and CMV-seronegative.

CDR3 DNA: TGTGCCTGGAGTGTAGCAGGGGGATATCAGCCCCAGCATTTT. Its protein is CAWSVAGGYQPQHF. The chain joins TRBV30 to TRBJ1-5, with 7 nucleotides matching TRBD1. The trim removed 0 bases at V and 5 bases at J, leaving 4 bases unmatched. The CDR3 consists of 14 residues. CDR1 GTSNPN and CDR2 SVGIG come from the germline V gene (reference sequence). The variable domain in full, completed from reference TRBV30 and TRBJ1-5, reads SQTIHQWPATLVQPVGSPLSLECTVEGTSNPNLYWYRQAAGRGLQLLFYSVGIGQISSEVPQNLSASRPQDRQFILSSKKLLLSDSGFYLCAWSVAGGYQPQHFGDGTRLSIL.

CDR3 nucleotide sequence: TGCGCCAGCAGCTTGGCCGGGGACAGGGGGTCCGGGGAGCTGTTTTTT. Translation gives CASSLAGDRGSGELFF. The J gene is TRBJ2-2, the V gene TRBV5-1, with 11 bases that match TRBD1. CDR3 size: 16 residues. The trim removed 0 bases at V and 6 bases at J, leaving 4 bases unmatched. The V gene's germline CDR1 is SGHRS and CDR2 YFSETQ.

The CDR3 region has the DNA TGCGCCAGCAGCTTGGGGCAGGGCCCCCACGAGCAGTACTTC. This encodes CASSLGQGPHEQYF. This chain links TRBV5-1 with TRBJ2-7; D possibly corresponds to TRBD1 (5 bases). Deletions cut 0 bases from V and 5 bases from J, with 12 bases between. CDR1 SGHRS and CDR2 YFSETQ come from the germline V gene. CDR3 size: 14 residues.

The chain uses TRBV7-6 and TRBJ1-4; no clear D. The CDR3 sequence is 14 residues long. The V end lost 4 bases, the J end lost 3 bases, and 9 bases lay between the germline ends. In germline, CDR1 is SGHVS, CDR2 FNYEAQ. The CDR3 spells CASSSGRPNEKLFF. As DNA, the CDR3 is TGTGCCAGCAGCTCCGGGAGACCTAATGAAAAACTGTTTTTT.

The gene calls are TRBV6-5 and TRBJ1-1; TRBD1 agrees at 7 bases. The CDR3 loop spans 14 amino acids. V trimming: 6 bases; J trimming: 3 bases; junction bases outside the gene matches: 7. Germline V gene data show CDR1 as MNHEY and CDR2 as SVGAGI. The CDR3 coding sequence is TGTGCCAGCAGACAACAGGGGCGGGACACTGAAGCTTTCTTT. Residues: CASRQQGRDTEAFF.

The rearrangement links TRBV6-5 to TRBJ1-4; possible D gene TRBD1, 6 bases. This CDR3 region has 15 residues. CDR1 is MNHEY, CDR2 SVGAGI, per germline. Trimming removed 6 bases at V and 4 bases at J, with 15 bases between. This chain's CDR3 is CASSTVDRGNEKLFF. The CDR3 DNA sequence: TGTGCCAGCAGCACGGTGGACAGAGGTAATGAAAAACTGTTTTTT.

The gene calls are TRBV10-2 and TRBJ2-4; 7 nucleotides line up with TRBD2. The CDR3 has 13 residues. V trimming: 6 bases; J trimming: 8 bases; junction bases outside the gene matches: 7. Germline CDR1 and CDR2: WSHSY and SAAADI. The CDR3, as DNA: TGCGCCAGCAGCCCCCTAGCGGCGGACATTCAGTACTTC. Its protein is CASSPLAADIQYF.

The CDR3 spells CASSPDRLAGQYF. CDR3 sequence (DNA): TGTGCCAGCAGCCCGGATCGACTAGCTGGGCAGTACTTC. This chain connects TRBV7-8 to TRBJ2-7; 7 nucleotides match TRBD2. After removal of 5 bases from V and 9 bases from J, the junction contained 10 bases not matched to a gene. The CDR3 has 13 amino acids. CDR1 SGHVS and CDR2 FQNEAQ come from the germline V gene. Based on the CDR3 plus reference TRBV7-8 and TRBJ2-7, the full variable domain is GAGVSQSPRYKVAKRGQDVALRCDPISGHVSLFWYQQALGQGPEFLTYFQNEAQLDKSGLPSDRFFAERPEGSVSTLKIQRTQQEDSAVYLCASSPDRLAGQYFGPGTRLTVT.

The chain couples TRBV27 to TRBJ2-2, with D hard to call. Looked up from germline, CDR1 is MNHEY and CDR2 is SMNVEV (reference sequence). V was shortened by 4 bases and J by 0 bases, with 9 bases between the two germline ends. The length of the CDR3 is 15 residues. This CDR3 reads CASSSLNANTGELFF. CDR3 in DNA: TGTGCCAGCAGTTCACTCAACGCGAACACCGGGGAGCTGTTTTTT.

This chain links TRBV10-3 with TRBJ1-6, with 8 bases aligning to TRBD1. V was pared by 3 bases and J by 0 bases, with 4 bases of the junction left unmatched. CDR3 length: 17 residues. CDR1 is ENHRY and CDR2 is SYGVKD in the germline V gene. The CDR3 spells CAISDRQGRSYNSPLHF. The CDR3 DNA reads as TGTGCCATCAGTGACAGACAGGGGCGCTCCTATAATTCACCCCTCCACTTT.